This TCR beta chain was profiled in a study of blood T cell repertoires in COVID-19. Profiled with immunoSEQ multiplex PCR; TCRdb holds only in-frame clones, not every one. Of roughly 140,000 clones in the sample, approximately 90% were seen once. This clone was picked up one time. The specimen was peripheral blood. This TCR came from a woman aged 60-75 years with active or convalescent COVID-19.

DNA for the CDR3: TGTGCCAGTACGACAGACGTCGGTGGAAACACCATATATTTT. Translated, it gives CASTTDVGGNTIYF. The gene calls are TRBV19 and TRBJ1-3; tentatively, D is TRBD1 (5 bases). The CDR3 has 14 residues. Trimming stripped 7 bases from V and 3 bases from J, with 13 bases between. Germline V lookup: CDR1 LNHDA, CDR2 SQIVND (reference sequence).